The following is a T cell receptor (beta chain) sequence with its context. This entry is derived from a study of TIL therapy for anti-PD-1-resistant metastatic lung cancer. The sample's time point: pre-treatment sample, taken before nivolumab and TIL therapy. Germline V CDR1 and CDR2: SGHKS, YYEKEE (reference sequence). Trimming removed 1 base from V and 0 bases from J, with 11 bases in between. The CDR3 is made up of 16 amino acids. The libraries were made with immunoSEQ v3. TCRdb keeps only in-frame clones here, not all; method: immunoSEQ multiplex PCR. Of 54,000 or so clones in the sample, about nine tenths are singletons; the top ten hold about 2.5%.

The sequencing used blood, collected at baseline. This sequence originates from a person aged 25-85 years with non-small cell lung cancer. The rearrangement joins TRBV5-5 to TRBJ2-4; TRBD1 might be the D (5 bases). The CDR3 nucleotides read TGTGCCAGCAGCTTGAGACAGTTACTAGCCAAAAACATTCAGTACTTC. It encodes CASSLRQLLAKNIQYF.